This entry is about one T cell receptor beta chain. Sequenced by immunoSEQ multiplex PCR; TCRdb stores in-frame clones only, minus some. The sample lists roughly 400,000 clones, 90% occurring once. The germline CDR1 and CDR2 sequences are LNHDA and SQIVND (reference sequence). The CDR3 consists of 12 residues. V lost 5 bases and J 7 bases, leaving 11 bases between the germline ends. This sample was included in a study of control samples from healthy donors and cancer patients. This sequence was found in a man aged 35 to 55 with head and neck cancer. The rearrangement joins TRBV19 to TRBJ2-5, with D unclear. Sequenced material: PBMCs. As DNA, the CDR3 is TGTGCCAGTAGTTTGGCTTATGGGACCCAGTACTTC. This translates into CASSLAYGTQYF. Variable domain in full (rest from reference TRBV19 and TRBJ2-5): DGGITQSPKYLFRKEGQNVTLSCEQNLNHDAMYWYRQDPGQGLRLIYYSQIVNDFQKGDIAEGYSVSREKKESFPLTVTSAQKNPTAFYLCASSLAYGTQYFGPGTRLLVL.